The rows below give T cell receptor beta chains drawn from one sample of a study of blood T cell repertoires in COVID-19. Produced via immunoSEQ multiplex PCR; TCRdb's table is partial and in-frame only. The table lists around 160,000 clones, roughly 84% of them singletons. The sequenced sample consisted of peripheral blood. The receptors were sampled from a human donor in a cohort sampled during active COVID-19. The CDR3 runs from the conserved cysteine through the conserved F or W. The order of the fields is V gene, clone size, J gene, CDR3 protein. Part of the rows lack a size; the others show once, few, many or a class for expanded clones.

V: TRBV4-1; size: NA; J: TRBJ2-1; CDR3: CASSQWERGGAAEQFF
V: TRBV4-1; size: NA; J: TRBJ1-1; CDR3: CASSQPGQGPNTEAFF
V: TRBV4-1; size: NA; J: TRBJ2-7; CDR3: CASSHPRDRPYEQYF
V: TRBV27; size: once; J: TRBJ1-1; CDR3: CASSLRFGQTNTEAFF
V: TRBV12-3/TRBV12-4; size: NA; J: TRBJ2-5; CDR3: CASANRGRETQYF
V: TRBV7-9; size: few; J: TRBJ2-1; CDR3: CASSLGGLPISNEQFF
V: TRBV12-5; size: NA; J: TRBJ2-3; CDR3: CASGLGTLAGGVDTQYF
V: TRBV7-2; size: NA; J: TRBJ1-1; CDR3: CASSLEGSGGTEAFF
V: TRBV3-1/TRBV3-2; size: NA; J: TRBJ1-2; CDR3: CASSQVTGGHGYTF
V: TRBV6-5; size: NA; J: TRBJ1-3; CDR3: CAIRRGPGNTIYF
V: TRBV6-5; size: NA; J: TRBJ1-2; CDR3: CASSSRQSEIYGYTF
V: TRBV10-2; size: NA; J: TRBJ1-3; CDR3: CASSQGTGNTIYF
V: TRBV6-5; size: NA; J: TRBJ1-1; CDR3: CASSQTGFTEAFF
V: TRBV19; size: NA; J: TRBJ2-7; CDR3: CASSPDRGSYEQYF
V: TRBV27; size: NA; J: TRBJ2-7; CDR3: CAIKGQGVSYEQYF
V: TRBV28; size: NA; J: TRBJ2-1; CDR3: CASPPGRAYNEQFF
V: TRBV28; size: NA; J: TRBJ1-1; CDR3: CASSWTATLNTEAFF
V: TRBV2; size: NA; J: TRBJ1-2; CDR3: CASSFKGGTGYTF
V: TRBV7-6; size: NA; J: TRBJ2-7; CDR3: CASSSPGQAYEQYF
V: TRBV4-2; size: NA; J: TRBJ2-5; CDR3: CASSQDLSGGGETQYF
V: TRBV5-1; size: NA; J: TRBJ2-5; CDR3: CASSLGQGPETQYF
V: TRBV19; size: NA; J: TRBJ1-5; CDR3: CASSPGQINQPQHF
V: TRBV3-1/TRBV3-2; size: once; J: TRBJ2-4; CDR3: CASSPDGGNIQYF
V: TRBV4-3; size: NA; J: TRBJ2-7; CDR3: CASSQGTSGAYEQYF
V: TRBV27; size: NA; J: TRBJ1-2; CDR3: CASSTTGLANYGYTF
V: TRBV19; size: NA; J: TRBJ1-5; CDR3: CASATERSNQPQHF
V: TRBV15; size: NA; J: TRBJ1-2; CDR3: CATSLQGLGYTF
V: TRBV5-5; size: NA; J: TRBJ1-5; CDR3: CASSLRENNQPQHF
V: TRBV30; size: NA; J: TRBJ2-1; CDR3: CAWGRPGGGEQFF
V: TRBV5-6; size: NA; J: TRBJ2-3; CDR3: CASSLMEGTDTQYF
V: TRBV21-1; size: NA; J: TRBJ1-5; CDR3: CARTRAGNDQPQHF
V: TRBV11-1; size: NA; J: TRBJ2-5; CDR3: CASSLNGGETQYF
V: TRBV7-2; size: once; J: TRBJ2-7; CDR3: CASSLEFGYEQYF
V: TRBV29-1; size: NA; J: TRBJ1-1; CDR3: CSVASKLNTEAFF